Listed here are 15 T cell receptor beta chains from one sample, sequenced in a study of PD-1 blockade in classical Hodgkin lymphoma (dated by TCRdb to about 2020). The time point label of this sample denotes: cycle 1 day 1 (C1D1), immediately before nivolumab initiation. All trial patients had relapsed after autologous stem cell transplantation, with cohorts A, B and C differing in prior brentuximab vedotin exposure. The method was the immunoSEQ multiplex PCR assay. TCRdb limited this immuneACCESS table to in-frame rearrangements with V and J called. A share of clones is missing; checked studies link under half to unresolved V genes, and the rest is unexplained. For this sample there are about 75,000 clones; just over 90% appear just once. The top ten hold about 7.6% of the sample. Sequencing was performed on peripheral blood mononuclear cells (PBMCs), taken at baseline. The source is a human donor with classical Hodgkin lymphoma.

Only one count was recorded for this clone. The chain employs TRBV7-9 and TRBJ1-1; D remains unclear. Germline V lookup: CDR1 SEHNR, CDR2 FQNEAQ (reference sequence). V lost 5 bases and J lost 3, with 4 bases in between. The CDR3 length is 11 residues. This CDR3 reads CASSEDTEAFF. CDR3 coding DNA: TGTGCCAGCAGCGAGGACACTGAAGCTTTCTTT.

The CDR3: CASSLSGPAEQYF. The DNA for the CDR3 is TGTGCCAGCAGCTTATCTGGGCCAGCGGAGCAGTACTTC. The V and J genes are TRBV7-3 and TRBJ2-7; D remains unclear. Germline values: CDR1 SGHTA, CDR2 FQGTGA. CDR3 length: 13 residues. V gave up 2 bases and J gave up 7 bases, with 12 bases separating them. Looking up the rest from reference TRBV7-3 and TRBJ2-7 gives the full variable domain: GAGVSQTPSNKVTEKGKYVELRCDPISGHTALYWYRQSLGQGPEFLIYFQGTGAADDSGLPNDRFFAVRPEGSVSTLKIQRTERGDSAVYLCASSLSGPAEQYFGPGTRLTVT.

The V gene is TRBV11-2, the J gene TRBJ2-6, with D tentatively TRBD2 (7 bases). The CDR3 runs to 19 residues. The V gene's germline CDR1 is SGHAT and CDR2 FQNNGV. Between the trimmed V and J ends, which lost 3 bases and 0 bases, there was a span of 18 bases. CDR3 DNA: TGTGCCAGCAGCTTTATTGTAGGGGGGGTCCTCTCTGGGGCCAACGTCCTGACTTTC. Encoded protein: CASSFIVGGVLSGANVLTF.

The chain combines TRBV2 with TRBJ1-3; D gene unclear. This CDR3 is 14 amino acids long. Trimming shortened V by 3 bases and J by 0 bases, and 6 bases separated the two germline ends. Germline-derived CDR1 and CDR2 are SNHLY and FYNNEI. CDR3 residues: CASSDMSSGNTIYF. The CDR3 region has the DNA TGTGCCAGCAGTGACATGAGCTCTGGAAACACCATATATTTT.

V is TRBV29-1 and J is TRBJ1-1; D remains unclear. Germline CDR1 SQVTM, CDR2 ANQGSEA. V shed 2 bases and J shed 4 bases, with 11 bases lying between them. The CDR3 is made up of 13 amino acids. The CDR3 region has the DNA TGCAGCGTTGAAAGGACTCAAAGCACTGAAGCTTTCTTT. This sequence encodes CSVERTQSTEAFF.

The chain links TRBV30 to TRBJ2-7, with D possibly TRBD2 on 6 matching bases. Germline CDR1 and CDR2: GTSNPN and SVGIG (reference sequence). The CDR3 consists of 14 residues. Trimming left V 3 bases short and J 6 bases short, with 18 bases between. The CDR3 here is CAWSEGLPPVEQYF. As DNA, the CDR3 is TGTGCCTGGAGCGAGGGACTGCCTCCTGTCGAGCAGTACTTC.

The gene calls are TRBV7-9 and TRBJ2-7; 11 bases align to TRBD2. Trimming took 1 base from V and 3 from J; bases not matched to a gene: 2. This CDR3 has 15 amino acids. Germline CDR1 SEHNR, CDR2 FQNEAQ (reference sequence). For the CDR3, the DNA is TGTGCCAGCAGCTTAGTGGGACTAGCGGACTACGAGCAGTACTTC. Protein: CASSLVGLADYEQYF.

CDR3 DNA: TGCGCCAGCAGCTTGGAGGGGGGAGTCACTGAAGCTTTCTTT. It specifies CASSLEGGVTEAFF. This rearrangement joins TRBV5-1 to TRBJ1-1, with D possibly being TRBD1 (6 bases). Germline CDR1 is SGHRS and CDR2 is YFSETQ. CDR3 size: 14 residues. The germline V and J ends were trimmed by 0 bases and 4 bases, with 10 bases remaining between them.

The CDR3 DNA is TGTGCCAGCAGTTACCGGGGGCCCCTCTCCTACGAGCAGTACTTC. Amino acid sequence: CASSYRGPLSYEQYF. The genes are TRBV6-5 and TRBJ2-7; D may be TRBD1 or TRBD2 (6 bases each). The CDR3 spans 15 residues. The V and J ends lost 2 bases and 0 bases respectively, with 11 bases between them. The germline CDR1 and CDR2 sequences are MNHEY and SVGAGI.

V gene TRBV11-2 combines with J gene TRBJ2-7; D is perhaps TRBD2 (6 bases). The V gene lost 5 bases and the J gene lost 0 bases, with 14 bases spanning the gap. CDR1 is SGHAT and CDR2 is FQNNGV in the germline V gene. The CDR3 consists of 15 residues. The CDR3 sequence: CASSPWDSDSYEQYF. The CDR3 nucleotides are TGTGCCAGCAGCCCCTGGGACTCTGACTCCTACGAGCAGTACTTC.

The V call is TRBV5-1, the J call TRBJ1-1, with D perhaps TRBD1 (5 bases). The CDR3 covers 13 residues. V was pared by 2 bases and J by 1 base, with 6 bases between. Germline CDR1 SGHRS, CDR2 YFSETQ. CDR3 DNA: TGCGCCAGCAGCTTTGGGACGAACACTGAAGCTTTCTTT. This translates into CASSFGTNTEAFF.

The table lists this clone with a count of one. The V and J genes are TRBV9 and TRBJ2-2; weak D call: TRBD2 (6 bases). The CDR3 covers 17 residues. V was cut by 2 bases and J by 2 bases, with 16 bases left in between. Germline V gene sequence: CDR1 SGDLS, CDR2 YYNGEE. As DNA, the CDR3 is TGTGCCAGCAGCGTCGAGACGGGACTGGCAAACACCGGGGAGCTGTTTTTT. Residues: CASSVETGLANTGELFF.

This clone occurred once. J is TRBJ2-2 and V is TRBV6-5; TRBD1 might be the D (6 bases). Trimming stripped 6 bases from V and 0 bases from J, with 11 bases between. Germline-derived CDR1 and CDR2 are MNHEY and SVGAGI. The CDR3 is 15 residues long. The CDR3 DNA sequence: TGTGCCAGCAGGCTCGGGACACCGAACACCGGGGAGCTGTTTTTT. Its protein is CASRLGTPNTGELFF.

The V and J genes are TRBV19 and TRBJ1-5; D not certain. The CDR3 extends over 15 amino acids. Germline V gene sequence: CDR1 LNHDA, CDR2 SQIVND (reference sequence). Trimming shortened V by 8 bases and J by 6 bases, and 20 bases separated the two germline ends. CDR3 sequence: CASREGPWSGQPQHF. The CDR3 bases are TGTGCCAGTCGGGAAGGGCCCTGGTCGGGTCAGCCCCAGCATTTT.

This chain connects TRBV7-6 to TRBJ2-1; D is ambiguous. V lost 0 bases to trimming and J lost 1 base, with 4 bases between them. Germline V gives CDR1 SGHVS, CDR2 FNYEAQ. This CDR3 region has 14 residues. As DNA, the CDR3 is TGTGCCAGCAGCTTAGCGTGGTCCTACAATGAGCAGTTCTTC. Translation gives CASSLAWSYNEQFF.